Listed here is a single TCR beta chain. As yet, its antigen is unknown. V gave up 4 bases and J gave up 6 bases, with 6 bases separating them. CDR1 is SGHAT and CDR2 is FQNNGV in the germline V gene. CDR3 length: 11 amino acids. The data were taken from a study of cytomegalovirus exposure and HLA in healthy donors. Findings of the study overall: A later analysis appeared to link common viral pathogens to several of the most significant clusters.

PCR primers comprised 60 Vbeta and 13 Jbeta primers. Clones were sequenced by immunoSEQ multiplex PCR, and TCRdb holds only the in-frame ones, with some missing. The sample shows some 170,000 clones, 80% of them seen only once. The clonotype was recovered from a woman aged 50 to 60 in good health and CMV-seronegative. The sample consisted of PBMCs. V is TRBV11-2 and J is TRBJ1-1; D unresolved. CDR3 nucleotide sequence: TGTGCCAGCAGCTCCGGAGCTGAAGCTTTCTTT. Translation: CASSSGAEAFF.